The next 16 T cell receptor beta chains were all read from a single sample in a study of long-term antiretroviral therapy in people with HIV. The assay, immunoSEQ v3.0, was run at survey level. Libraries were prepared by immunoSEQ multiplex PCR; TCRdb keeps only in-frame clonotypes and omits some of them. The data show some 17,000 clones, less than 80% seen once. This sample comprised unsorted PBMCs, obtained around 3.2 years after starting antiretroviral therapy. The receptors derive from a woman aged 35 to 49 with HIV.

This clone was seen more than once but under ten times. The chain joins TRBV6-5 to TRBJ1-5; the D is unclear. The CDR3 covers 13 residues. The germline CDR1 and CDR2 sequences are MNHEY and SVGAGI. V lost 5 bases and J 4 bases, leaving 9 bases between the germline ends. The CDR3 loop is CASSLALNQPQHF. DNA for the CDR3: TGTGCCAGCAGTCTCGCGTTGAATCAGCCCCAGCATTTT.

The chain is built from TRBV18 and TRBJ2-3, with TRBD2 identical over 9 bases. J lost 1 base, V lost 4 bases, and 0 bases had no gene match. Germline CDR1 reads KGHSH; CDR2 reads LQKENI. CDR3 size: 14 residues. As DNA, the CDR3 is TGTGCCAGCTCACTAGCGGGGGGCACAGATACGCAGTATTTT. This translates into CASSLAGGTDTQYF.

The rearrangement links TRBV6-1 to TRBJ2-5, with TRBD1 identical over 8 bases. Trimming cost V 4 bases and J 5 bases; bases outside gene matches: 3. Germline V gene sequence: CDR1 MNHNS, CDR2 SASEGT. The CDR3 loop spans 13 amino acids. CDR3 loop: CASSARQGETQYF. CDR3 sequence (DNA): TGTGCCAGCAGTGCACGACAGGGGGAGACCCAGTACTTC.

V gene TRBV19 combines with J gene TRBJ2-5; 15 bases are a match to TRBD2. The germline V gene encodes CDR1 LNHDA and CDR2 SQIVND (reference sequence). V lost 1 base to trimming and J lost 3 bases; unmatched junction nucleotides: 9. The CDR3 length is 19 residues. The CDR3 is CASSIVIRTSGGDKETQYF. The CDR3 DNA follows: TGTGCCAGTAGTATAGTTATTCGGACTAGCGGGGGGGATAAAGAGACCCAGTACTTC.

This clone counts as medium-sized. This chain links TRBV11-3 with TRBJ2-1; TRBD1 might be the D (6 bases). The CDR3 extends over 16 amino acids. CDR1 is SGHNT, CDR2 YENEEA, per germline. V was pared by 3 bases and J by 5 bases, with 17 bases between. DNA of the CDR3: TGTGCCAGCAGCTTGGACAGCACGAATCAAAACAATGAGCAGTTCTTC. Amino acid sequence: CASSLDSTNQNNEQFF.

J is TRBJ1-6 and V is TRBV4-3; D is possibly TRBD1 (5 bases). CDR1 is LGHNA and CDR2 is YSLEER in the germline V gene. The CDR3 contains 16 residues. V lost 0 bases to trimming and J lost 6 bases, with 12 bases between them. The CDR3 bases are TGCGCCAGCAGCCAAGATTGGGGACTCCTTAATTCACCCCTCCACTTT. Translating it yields CASSQDWGLLNSPLHF.

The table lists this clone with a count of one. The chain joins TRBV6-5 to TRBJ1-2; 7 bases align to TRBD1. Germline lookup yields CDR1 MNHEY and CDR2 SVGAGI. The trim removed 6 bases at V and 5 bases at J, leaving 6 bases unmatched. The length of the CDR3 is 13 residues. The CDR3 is CASSRDSMYGYTF. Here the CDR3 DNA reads TGTGCCAGCAGCCGGGACAGTATGTATGGCTACACCTTC.

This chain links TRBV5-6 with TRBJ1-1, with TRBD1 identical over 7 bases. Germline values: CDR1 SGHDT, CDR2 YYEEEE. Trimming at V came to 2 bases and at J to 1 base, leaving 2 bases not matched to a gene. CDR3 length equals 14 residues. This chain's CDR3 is CASSFYRGNTEAFF. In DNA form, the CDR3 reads TGTGCCAGCAGCTTTTACAGGGGGAACACTGAAGCTTTCTTT.

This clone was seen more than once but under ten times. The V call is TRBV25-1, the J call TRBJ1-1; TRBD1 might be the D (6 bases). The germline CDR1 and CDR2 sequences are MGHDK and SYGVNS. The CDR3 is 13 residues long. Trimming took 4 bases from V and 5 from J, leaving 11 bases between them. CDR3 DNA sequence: TGTGCCAGCAGTGTTCTTCAGGGGACTGAAGCTTTCTTT. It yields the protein CASSVLQGTEAFF.

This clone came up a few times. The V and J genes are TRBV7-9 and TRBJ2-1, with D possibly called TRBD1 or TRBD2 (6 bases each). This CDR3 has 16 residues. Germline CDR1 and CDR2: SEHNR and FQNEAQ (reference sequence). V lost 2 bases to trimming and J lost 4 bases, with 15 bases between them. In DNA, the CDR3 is TGTGCCAGCAGCTTATACGCCGGGGGCCCATACAATGAGCAGTTCTTC. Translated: CASSLYAGGPYNEQFF.

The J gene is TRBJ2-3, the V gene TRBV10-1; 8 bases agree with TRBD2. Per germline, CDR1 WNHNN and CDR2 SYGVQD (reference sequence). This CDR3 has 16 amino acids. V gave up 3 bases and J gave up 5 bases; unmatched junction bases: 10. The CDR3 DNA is TGCGCCAGCAGTGATTTTCGGGGGGGCAACTTAGATACGCAGTATTTT. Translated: CASSDFRGGNLDTQYF.

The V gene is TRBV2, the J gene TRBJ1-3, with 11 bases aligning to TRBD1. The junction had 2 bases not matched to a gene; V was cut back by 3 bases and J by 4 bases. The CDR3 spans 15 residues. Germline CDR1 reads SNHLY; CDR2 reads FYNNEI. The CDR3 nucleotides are TGTGCCAGCAGTGACGGGACAGGGGGAGGAAACACCATATATTTT. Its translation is CASSDGTGGGNTIYF.

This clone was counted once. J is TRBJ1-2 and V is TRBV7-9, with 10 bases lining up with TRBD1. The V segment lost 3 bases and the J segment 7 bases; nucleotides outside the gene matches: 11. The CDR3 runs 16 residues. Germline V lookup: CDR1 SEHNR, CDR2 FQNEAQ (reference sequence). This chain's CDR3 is CASSFRQGARGSGYTF. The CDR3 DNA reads TGTGCCAGCAGCTTTCGACAGGGGGCGCGTGGTAGTGGCTACACCTTC.

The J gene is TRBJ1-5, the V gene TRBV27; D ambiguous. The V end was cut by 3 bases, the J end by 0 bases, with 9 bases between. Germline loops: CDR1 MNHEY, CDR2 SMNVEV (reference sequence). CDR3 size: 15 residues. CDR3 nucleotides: TGTGCCAGCAGTTTCCGTCAGTATAGCAATCAGCCCCAGCATTTT. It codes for CASSFRQYSNQPQHF.

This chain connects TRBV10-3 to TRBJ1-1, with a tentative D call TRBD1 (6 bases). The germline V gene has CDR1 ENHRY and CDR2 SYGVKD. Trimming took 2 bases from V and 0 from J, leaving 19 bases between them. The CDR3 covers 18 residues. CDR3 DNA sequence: TGTGCCATCAGTGAGGGGAGGGGGGCCAGGGACATGAACACTGAAGCTTTCTTT. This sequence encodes CAISEGRGARDMNTEAFF.

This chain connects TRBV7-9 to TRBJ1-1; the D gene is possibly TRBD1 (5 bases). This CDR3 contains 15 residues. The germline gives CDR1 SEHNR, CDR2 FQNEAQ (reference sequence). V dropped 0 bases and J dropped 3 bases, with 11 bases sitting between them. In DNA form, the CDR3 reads TGTGCCAGCAGCTTAGCGGGACGGGGGGACACTGAAGCTTTCTTT. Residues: CASSLAGRGDTEAFF.